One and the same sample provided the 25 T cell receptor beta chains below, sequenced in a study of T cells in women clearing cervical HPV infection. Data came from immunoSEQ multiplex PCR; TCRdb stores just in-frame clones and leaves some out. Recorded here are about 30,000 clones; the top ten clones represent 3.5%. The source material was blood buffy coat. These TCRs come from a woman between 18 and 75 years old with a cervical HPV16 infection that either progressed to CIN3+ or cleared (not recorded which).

The part of the CDR3 DNA that was read is TGTGCCAGCAGCTTTCTCAGTCTGTATGAG. This codes for CASSFLSLYE. The whole CDR3 sequence reads CASSFLSLYEQFF. The V and J genes are TRBV11-3 and TRBJ2-1; no clear D gene. The DNA ends 3 residues before the CDR3 does, and the rest of the CDR3 is filled in from the germline J gene. Germline-derived CDR1 and CDR2 are SGHNT and YENEEA. Trimming took off 3 bases at V and 8 bases at J, with 11 bases between the two ends. The CDR3 spans 13 residues.

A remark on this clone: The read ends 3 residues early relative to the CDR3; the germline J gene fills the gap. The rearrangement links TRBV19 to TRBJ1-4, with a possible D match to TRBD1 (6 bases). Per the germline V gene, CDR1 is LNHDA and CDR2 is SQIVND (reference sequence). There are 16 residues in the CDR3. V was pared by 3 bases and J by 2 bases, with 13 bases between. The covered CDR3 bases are TGTGCCAGTAGTATCTTGTCGGACAGCACTAATGAAAAA. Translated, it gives CASSILSDSTNEK. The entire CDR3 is CASSILSDSTNEKLFF.

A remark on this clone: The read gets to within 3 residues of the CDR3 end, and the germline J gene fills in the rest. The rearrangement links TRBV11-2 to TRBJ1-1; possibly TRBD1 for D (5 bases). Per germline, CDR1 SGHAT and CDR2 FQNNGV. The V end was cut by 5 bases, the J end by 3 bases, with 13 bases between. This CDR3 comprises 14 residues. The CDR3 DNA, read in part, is TGTGCCAGCAGCCACGAGACAGTCTACACTGAA. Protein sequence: CASSHETVYTE. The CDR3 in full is CASSHETVYTEAFF.

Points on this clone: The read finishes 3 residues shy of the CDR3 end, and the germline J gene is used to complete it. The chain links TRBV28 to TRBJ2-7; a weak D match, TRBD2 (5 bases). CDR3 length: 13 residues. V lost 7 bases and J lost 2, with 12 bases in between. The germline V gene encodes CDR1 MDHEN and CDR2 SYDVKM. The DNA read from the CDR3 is TGTGCCAGCACCGAGGGCGCGACCTACGAG. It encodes CASTEGATYE. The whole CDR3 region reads CASTEGATYEQYF.

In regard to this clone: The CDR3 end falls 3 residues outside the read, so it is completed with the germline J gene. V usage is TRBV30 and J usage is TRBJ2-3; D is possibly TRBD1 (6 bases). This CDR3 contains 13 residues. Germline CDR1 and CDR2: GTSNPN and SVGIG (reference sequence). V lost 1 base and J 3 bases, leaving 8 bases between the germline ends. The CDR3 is CAWSAQGTDTQYF. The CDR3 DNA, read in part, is TGTGCCTGGAGTGCACAGGGAACAGATACG.

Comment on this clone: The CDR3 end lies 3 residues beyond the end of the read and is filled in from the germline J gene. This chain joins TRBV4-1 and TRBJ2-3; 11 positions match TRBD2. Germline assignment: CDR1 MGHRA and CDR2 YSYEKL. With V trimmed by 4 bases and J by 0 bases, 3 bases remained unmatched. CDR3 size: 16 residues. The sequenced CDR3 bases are TGCGCCAGCAGCCTAGCGGGAGGGACTAGCACAGATACG. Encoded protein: CASSLAGGTSTDT. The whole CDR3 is CASSLAGGTSTDTQYF.

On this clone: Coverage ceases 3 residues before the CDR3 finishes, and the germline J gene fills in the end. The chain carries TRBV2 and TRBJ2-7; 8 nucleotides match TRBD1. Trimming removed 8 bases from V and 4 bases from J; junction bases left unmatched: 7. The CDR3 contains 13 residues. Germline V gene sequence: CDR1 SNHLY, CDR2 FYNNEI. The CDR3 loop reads CASYGTGSYEQYF. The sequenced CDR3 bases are TGTGCCAGCTACGGGACAGGCTCATACGAG.

The CDR3 DNA, read in part, is TGTGCCAGCAGCCTAAGCAGGGGGACTAACACTGAA. Translation gives CASSLSRGTNTE. The full CDR3 is CASSLSRGTNTEAFF. The V call is TRBV7-2, the J call TRBJ1-1, with TRBD1 matching 7 bases. The CDR3 extends 3 residues past the end of the read, so its final part is completed from the germline J gene. Germline V gene lookup returns CDR1 SGHTA and CDR2 FQGNSA. V lost 5 bases to trimming and J lost 2 bases; unmatched junction nucleotides: 8. There are 15 residues in the CDR3.

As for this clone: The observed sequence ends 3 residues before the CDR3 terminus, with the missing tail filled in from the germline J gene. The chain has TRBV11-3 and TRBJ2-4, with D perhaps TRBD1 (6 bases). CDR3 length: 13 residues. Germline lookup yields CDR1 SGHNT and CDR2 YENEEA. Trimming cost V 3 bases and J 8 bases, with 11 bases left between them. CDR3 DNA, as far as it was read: TGTGCCAGCAGCTTTACAGGGTTGGACATT. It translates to CASSFTGLDI. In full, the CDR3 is CASSFTGLDIQYF.

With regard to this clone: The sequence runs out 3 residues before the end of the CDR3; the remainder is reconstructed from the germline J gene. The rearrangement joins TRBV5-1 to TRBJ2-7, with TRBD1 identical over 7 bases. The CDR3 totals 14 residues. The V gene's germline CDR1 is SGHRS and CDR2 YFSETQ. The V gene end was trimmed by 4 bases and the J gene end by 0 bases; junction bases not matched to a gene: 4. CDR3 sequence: CASSPQGDSYEQYF. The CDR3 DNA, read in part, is TGCGCCAGCAGCCCTCAGGGGGACTCCTACGAG.

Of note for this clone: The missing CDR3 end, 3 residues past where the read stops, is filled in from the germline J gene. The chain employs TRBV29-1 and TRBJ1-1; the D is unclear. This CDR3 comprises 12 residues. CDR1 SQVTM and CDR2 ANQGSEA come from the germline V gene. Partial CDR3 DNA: TGCAGCGTTGTTGGGTCGCGGTGGAAA. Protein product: CSVVGSRWK. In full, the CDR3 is CSVVGSRWKAFF.

The covered CDR3 bases are TGTGCCAGCAGCCAAGACATAGCGGGTGCCGCCACAGATACG. Protein sequence: CASSQDIAGAATDT. The entire CDR3 reads CASSQDIAGAATDTQYF. The rearrangement links TRBV14 to TRBJ2-3; 7 bases line up with TRBD2. The read ends 3 residues shy of where the CDR3 ends; the end is completed using the germline J gene. The CDR3 is 17 amino acids. CDR1 is SGHDN and CDR2 is FVKESK in the germline V gene. With 0 bases clipped from V and 2 bases from J, the junction kept 8 bases outside the gene matches.

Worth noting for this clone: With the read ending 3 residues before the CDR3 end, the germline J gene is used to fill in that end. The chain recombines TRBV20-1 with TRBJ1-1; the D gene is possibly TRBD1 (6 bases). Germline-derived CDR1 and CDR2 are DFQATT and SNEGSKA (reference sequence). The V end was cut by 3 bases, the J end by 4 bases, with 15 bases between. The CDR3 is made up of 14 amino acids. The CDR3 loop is CSARSGESSTEAFF. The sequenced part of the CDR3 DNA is TGCAGTGCTAGGTCAGGGGAAAGCAGCACTGAA.

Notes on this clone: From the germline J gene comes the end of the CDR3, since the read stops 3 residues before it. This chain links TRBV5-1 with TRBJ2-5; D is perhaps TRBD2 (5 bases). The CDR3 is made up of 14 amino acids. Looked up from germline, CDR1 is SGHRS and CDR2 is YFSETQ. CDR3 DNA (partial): TGCGCCAGCACTGGCGGGTCCTACACAGATACC. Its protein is CASTGGSYTDT. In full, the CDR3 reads CASTGGSYTDTQYF.

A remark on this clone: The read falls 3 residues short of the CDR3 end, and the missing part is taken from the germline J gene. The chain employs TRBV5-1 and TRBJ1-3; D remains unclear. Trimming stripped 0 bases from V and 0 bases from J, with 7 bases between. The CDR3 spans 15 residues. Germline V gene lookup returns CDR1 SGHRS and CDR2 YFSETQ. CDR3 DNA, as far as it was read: TGCGCCAGCAGCTTGGTGTCTTCCTCTGGAAACACC. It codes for CASSLVSSSGNT. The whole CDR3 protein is CASSLVSSSGNTIYF. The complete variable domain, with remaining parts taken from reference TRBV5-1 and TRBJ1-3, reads KAGVTQTPRYLIKTRGQQVTLSCSPISGHRSVSWYQQTPGQGLQFLFEYFSETQRNKGNFPGRFSGRQFSNSRSEMNVSTLELGDSALYLCASSLVSSSGNTIYFGEGSWLTVV.

The sequenced part of the CDR3 DNA is TGCAGTGGGGGAACTAGCGGCAATGAG. Encoded protein: CSGGTSGNE. From start to end, the CDR3 is CSGGTSGNEQFF. The chain combines TRBV20-1 with TRBJ2-1; 8 bases match TRBD2. Coverage ceases 3 residues before the CDR3 finishes, and the germline J gene fills in the end. Germline loops: CDR1 DFQATT, CDR2 SNEGSKA (reference sequence). This CDR3 comprises 12 residues. V shed 7 bases, J shed 6 bases, and the junction held 5 bases outside the gene matches.

The CDR3 bases that were read are TGTGCCAGCAGCCAAGAGATCGGGACAGAGTACTATGGC. This gives the protein CASSQEIGTEYYG. The whole CDR3 protein is CASSQEIGTEYYGYTF. The rearrangement uses TRBV4-2 and TRBJ1-2; TRBD1 matches at 7 bases. The sequence runs out 3 residues before the end of the CDR3; the remainder is reconstructed from the germline J gene. The CDR3 spans 16 residues. After removal of 0 bases from V and 3 bases from J, the junction contained 7 bases not matched to a gene. Germline assignment: CDR1 LGHNA and CDR2 YNFKEQ.

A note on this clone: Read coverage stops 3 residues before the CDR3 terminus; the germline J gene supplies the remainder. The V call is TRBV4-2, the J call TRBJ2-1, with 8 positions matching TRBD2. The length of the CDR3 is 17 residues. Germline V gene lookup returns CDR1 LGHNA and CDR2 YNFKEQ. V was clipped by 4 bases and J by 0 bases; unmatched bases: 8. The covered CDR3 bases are TGTGCCAGCAGCCTCTTCGCCGGGACTAGCTCCTACAATGAG. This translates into CASSLFAGTSSYNE. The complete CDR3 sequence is CASSLFAGTSSYNEQFF.

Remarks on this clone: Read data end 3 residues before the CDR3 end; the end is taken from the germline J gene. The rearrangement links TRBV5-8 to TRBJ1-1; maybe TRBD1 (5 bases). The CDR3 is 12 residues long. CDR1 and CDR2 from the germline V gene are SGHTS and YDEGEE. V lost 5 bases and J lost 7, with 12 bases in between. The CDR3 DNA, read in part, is TGTGCCAGCAGTTTTGACAGCCTTGAA. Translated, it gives CASSFDSLE. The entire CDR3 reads CASSFDSLEAFF.

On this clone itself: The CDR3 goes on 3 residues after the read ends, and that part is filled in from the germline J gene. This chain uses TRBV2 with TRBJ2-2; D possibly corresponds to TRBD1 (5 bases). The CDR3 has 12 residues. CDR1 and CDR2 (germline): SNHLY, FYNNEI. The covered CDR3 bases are TGTGCCAGCAAGGGCAGCAGGGTACCG. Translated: CASKGSRVP. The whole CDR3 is CASKGSRVPLFF.

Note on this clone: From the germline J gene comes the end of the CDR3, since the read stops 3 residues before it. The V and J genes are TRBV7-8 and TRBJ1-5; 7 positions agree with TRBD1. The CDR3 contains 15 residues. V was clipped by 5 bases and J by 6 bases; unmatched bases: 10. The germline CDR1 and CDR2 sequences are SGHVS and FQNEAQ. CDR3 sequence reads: CASSRNGQAFQPQHF. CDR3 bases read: TGTGCCAGCAGCCGAAACGGACAGGCTTTTCAGCCC. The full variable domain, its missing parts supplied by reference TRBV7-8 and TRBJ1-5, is GAGVSQSPRYKVAKRGQDVALRCDPISGHVSLFWYQQALGQGPEFLTYFQNEAQLDKSGLPSDRFFAERPEGSVSTLKIQRTQQEDSAVYLCASSRNGQAFQPQHFGDGTRLSIL.

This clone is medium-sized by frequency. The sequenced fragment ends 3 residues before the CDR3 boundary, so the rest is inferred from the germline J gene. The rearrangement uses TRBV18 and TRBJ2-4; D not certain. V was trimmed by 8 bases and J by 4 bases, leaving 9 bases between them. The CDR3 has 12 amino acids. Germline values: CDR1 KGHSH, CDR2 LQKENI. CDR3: CASHDGKNIQYF. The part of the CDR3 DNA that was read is TGTGCCAGCCACGACGGGAAAAACATT.

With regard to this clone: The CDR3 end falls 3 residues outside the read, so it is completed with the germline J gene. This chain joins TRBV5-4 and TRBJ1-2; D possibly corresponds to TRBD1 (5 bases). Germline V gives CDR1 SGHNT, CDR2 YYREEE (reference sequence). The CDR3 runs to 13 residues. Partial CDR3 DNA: TGTGCCAGCAGCTTGAAAGGGGCTCGGGGC. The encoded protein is CASSLKGARG. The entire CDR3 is CASSLKGARGYTF.

CDR3: CASRPTETNEQFF. CDR3 DNA (partial): TGTGCCAGCAGGCCGACCGAGACAAATGAG. The chain has TRBV7-3 and TRBJ2-1, with D unresolved. The read ends 3 residues early relative to the CDR3; the germline J gene fills the gap. CDR3 length equals 13 residues. Trimming removed 6 bases from V and 7 bases from J, with 13 bases in between. CDR1 is SGHTA and CDR2 is FQGTGA in the germline V gene.

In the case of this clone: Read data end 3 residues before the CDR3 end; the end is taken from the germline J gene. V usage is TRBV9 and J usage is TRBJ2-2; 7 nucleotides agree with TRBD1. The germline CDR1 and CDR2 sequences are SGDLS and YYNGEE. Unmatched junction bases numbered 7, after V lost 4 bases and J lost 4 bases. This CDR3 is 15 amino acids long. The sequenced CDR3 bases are TGTGCCAGCAGCCCGGAGACAGGGATCACCGGGGAG. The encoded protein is CASSPETGITGE. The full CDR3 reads CASSPETGITGELFF.